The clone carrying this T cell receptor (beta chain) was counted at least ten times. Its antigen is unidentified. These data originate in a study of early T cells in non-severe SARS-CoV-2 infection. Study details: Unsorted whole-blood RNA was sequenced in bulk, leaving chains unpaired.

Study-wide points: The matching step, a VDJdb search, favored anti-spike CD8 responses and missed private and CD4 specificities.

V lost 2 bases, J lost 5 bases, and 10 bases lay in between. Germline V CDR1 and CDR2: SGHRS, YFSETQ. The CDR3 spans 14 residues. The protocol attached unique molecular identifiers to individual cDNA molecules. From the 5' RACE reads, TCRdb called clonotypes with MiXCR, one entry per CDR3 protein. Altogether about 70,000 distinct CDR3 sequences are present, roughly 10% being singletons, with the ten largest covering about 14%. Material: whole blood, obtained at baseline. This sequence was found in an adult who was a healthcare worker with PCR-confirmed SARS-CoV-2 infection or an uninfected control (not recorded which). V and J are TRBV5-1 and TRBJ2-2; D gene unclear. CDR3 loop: CASSFSQPTGELFF. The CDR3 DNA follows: TGCGCCAGCAGCTTTTCCCAGCCAACCGGGGAGCTGTTTTTT.